The clone carrying this T cell receptor beta chain has a handful of counts. Its specificity is not known. A single record per CDR3 protein comes from TCRdb applying MiXCR to the RT-PCR reads. Of about 620,000 distinct CDR3 sequences in the sample, roughly 10% were seen once. This record belongs to a study of response to subunit inactivated influenza vaccine. General study findings and limits: It was suggested by the authors that few new T cells are recruited by each seasonal influenza vaccination.

CDR1 LGHDT and CDR2 YNNKEL come from the germline V gene (reference sequence). V shed 1 base, J shed 13 bases, and the junction held 5 bases outside the gene matches. The CDR3 has 12 residues. The material sequenced was PBMCs from blood, taken on the day of vaccination. This TCR was recovered from a man aged 50-60 years who received an inactivated influenza vaccine. The chain has TRBV3-1 and TRBJ2-7, with 9 bases aligning to TRBD1. The CDR3 region has the DNA TGTGCCAGCAGCCAAGCGGGACAGGGAAGATACTTC. Amino acids: CASSQAGQGRYF.